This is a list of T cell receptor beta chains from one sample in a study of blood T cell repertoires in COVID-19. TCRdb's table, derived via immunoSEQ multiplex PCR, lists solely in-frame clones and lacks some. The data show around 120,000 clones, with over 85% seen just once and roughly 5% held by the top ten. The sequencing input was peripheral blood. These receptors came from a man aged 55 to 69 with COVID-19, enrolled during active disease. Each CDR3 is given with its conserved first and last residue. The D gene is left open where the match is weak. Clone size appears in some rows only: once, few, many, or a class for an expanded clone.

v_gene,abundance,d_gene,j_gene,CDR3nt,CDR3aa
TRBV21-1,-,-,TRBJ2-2,TGTGCCAGCAGCAAAGGGTTACTAGCGGACTACACCGGGGAGCTGTTTTTT,CASSKGLLADYTGELFF
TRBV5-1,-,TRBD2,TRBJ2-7,TGCGCCAGCAGCTTGTTGTCTAGCGGCTCCTACGAGCAGTACTTC,CASSLLSSGSYEQYF
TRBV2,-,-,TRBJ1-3,TGTGCCAGCAGTGACAGGGTTGGAAACACCATATATTTT,CASSDRVGNTIYF
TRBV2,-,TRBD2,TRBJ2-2,TGTGCCAGCAGTGGACTAGCGGGTGTCAACACCGGGGAGCTGTTTTTT,CASSGLAGVNTGELFF
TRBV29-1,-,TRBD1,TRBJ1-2,TGCAGCGTAAGACAGGGAGGCTATGGCTACACCTTC,CSVRQGGYGYTF
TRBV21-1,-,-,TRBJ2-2,TGTGCCAGCAGCCGACTTAGCGGGAGCCCCGGGGAGCTGTTTTTT,CASSRLSGSPGELFF
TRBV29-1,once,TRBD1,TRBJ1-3,TGCAGCGTGGGACAGGGAGGGGATGGAAACACCATATATTTT,CSVGQGGDGNTIYF
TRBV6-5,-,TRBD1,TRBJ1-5,TGTGCCAGCAGGAAAACAGGGGATCAGCCCCAGCATTTT,CASRKTGDQPQHF
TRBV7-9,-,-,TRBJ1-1,TGTGCCAGCAGCTCACATACCTTCATGAACACTGAAGCTTTCTTT,CASSSHTFMNTEAFF
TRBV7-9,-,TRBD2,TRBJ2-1,TGTGCCAGCAGCTTAGCGCGGGGGGGCTCCTACAATGAGCAGTTCTTC,CASSLARGGSYNEQFF
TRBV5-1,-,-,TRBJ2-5,TGCGCCAGCAGCTGGGCCGCGACTACAAACGGAGAGACCCAGTACTTC,CASSWAATTNGETQYF
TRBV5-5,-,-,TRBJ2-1,TGTGCCAGCAGCCTTCCCTCTAAGAATGAGCAGTTCTTC,CASSLPSKNEQFF
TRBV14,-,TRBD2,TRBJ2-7,TGTGCCAGCAGCCACCGAGCTAGCGGGGCGTACGAGCAGTACTTC,CASSHRASGAYEQYF
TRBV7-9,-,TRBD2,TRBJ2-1,TGTGCCAGCAGCCCCCGAGTCCTAGCGGGCTTTTACAATGAGCAGTTCTTC,CASSPRVLAGFYNEQFF
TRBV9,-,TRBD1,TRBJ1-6,TGTGCCAGCAGCGAAGTCAGGGGGAACTCACCCCTCCACTTT,CASSEVRGNSPLHF
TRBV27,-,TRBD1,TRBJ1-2,TGTGCCAGCAGTTTGGGGGTCCGGGACAGTCCTAACTATGGCTACACCTTC,CASSLGVRDSPNYGYTF
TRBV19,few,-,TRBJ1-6,TGTGCCAGTAGTGGAGCGGCAGAGGATTCACCCCTCCACTTT,CASSGAAEDSPLHF
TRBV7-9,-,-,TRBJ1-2,TGTGCCAGCAGCCAAATCGGGGTAGGAGGCTACACCTTC,CASSQIGVGGYTF
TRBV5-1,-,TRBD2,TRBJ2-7,TGCGCCAGCAGCCTGACTAGCGGGAGGGCCTTGTATAAACGCTACGAGCAGTACTTC,CASSLTSGRALYKRYEQYF